The 20 T cell receptor beta chains in this list originate from one sample, sequenced in a study of blood T cell repertoires in COVID-19. Only in-frame clones appear in the TCRdb table, and some are missing; sequencing was by immunoSEQ multiplex PCR. Among about 400,000 clones listed, roughly 88% were seen once. Sequenced material: PBMCs or T cells enriched from blood (not recorded which). Receptors originate from a middle-aged woman with acute COVID-19.

The V gene is TRBV5-1, the J gene TRBJ2-3, with 7 bases matching TRBD1. The CDR3 is 15 amino acids. Unmatched junction bases numbered 11, after V lost 3 bases and J lost 7 bases. Germline-derived CDR1 and CDR2 are SGHRS and YFSETQ. In nucleotides, the CDR3 is TGCGCCAGCAGCTATACACGGGACAGCAGAAATACGCAGTATTTT. Protein sequence: CASSYTRDSRNTQYF.

This chain links TRBV3-1 (or the pseudogene TRBV3-2) with TRBJ1-1; 8 bases line up with TRBD1. This CDR3 spans 15 amino acids. Germline V gene data show CDR1 as LGHDT and CDR2 as YNNKEL (reference sequence). V was clipped by 4 bases and J by 1 base; unmatched bases: 5. As DNA, the CDR3 is TGTGCCAGCAGCCGACCCGGGACAGGGAACACTGAAGCTTTCTTT. This gives the protein CASSRPGTGNTEAFF.

The rearrangement uses TRBV9 and TRBJ1-2; the match to TRBD1 covers 8 bases. The CDR3 totals 14 residues. The V gene end was trimmed by 3 bases and the J gene end by 7 bases; junction bases not matched to a gene: 8. Germline CDR1 SGDLS, CDR2 YYNGEE. For the CDR3, the DNA is TGTGCCAGCAGCGCCCGGGACAGGATGGCTGGCTACACCTTC. Translation: CASSARDRMAGYTF.

The gene calls are TRBV29-1 and TRBJ1-2; D gene unclear. Trimming took off 0 bases at V and 4 bases at J, with 12 bases between the two ends. The CDR3 length is 14 residues. Germline loops: CDR1 SQVTM, CDR2 ANQGSEA. The DNA of the CDR3 is TGCAGCGTTGAAGAAGAAAGCCGTCCCTATGGCTACACCTTC. It translates to CSVEEESRPYGYTF.

Written as DNA, the CDR3 is TGTGCCAGCAGCCTTAGCGGGGGTCTTACCAACGAGCAGTACTTC. Translating gives CASSLSGGLTNEQYF. The V and J genes are TRBV5-5 and TRBJ2-7, with 9 bases fitting TRBD2. CDR1 is SGHKS and CDR2 is YYEKEE in the germline V gene (reference sequence). The CDR3 totals 15 residues. The V segment lost 4 bases and the J segment 5 bases; nucleotides outside the gene matches: 10.

This clone has at least ten counts. This specimen includes other DNA sequences encoding the same CDR3. This rearrangement joins TRBV19 to TRBJ1-5; D is unresolved. The germline V and J ends were trimmed by 6 bases and 4 bases, with 13 bases remaining between them. CDR3 length: 14 residues. CDR1 LNHDA and CDR2 SQIVND come from the germline V gene (reference sequence). In nucleotides, the CDR3 is TGTGCCAGTAGGGGAGATTCCTTAAATCAGCCCCAGCATTTT. Amino acids: CASRGDSLNQPQHF.

The chain links TRBV9 to TRBJ1-2; TRBD1 might be the D (6 bases). Germline-derived CDR1 and CDR2 are SGDLS and YYNGEE. V was cut by 0 bases and J by 4 bases, with 13 bases left in between. The CDR3 loop spans 15 amino acids. The DNA for the CDR3 is TGTGCCAGCAGCGTAGCTTTGGGACAACTCTATGGCTACACCTTC. It encodes CASSVALGQLYGYTF.

This chain joins TRBV18 and TRBJ1-5; D gene ambiguous. This CDR3 has 14 amino acids. Trimming removed 3 bases at V and 2 bases at J, with 8 bases between. Germline lookup yields CDR1 KGHSH and CDR2 LQKENI. This chain's CDR3 is CASSPGGRNQPQHF. As DNA, the CDR3 is TGTGCCAGCTCACCGGGTGGGCGCAATCAGCCCCAGCATTTT. Drawing the rest from reference TRBV18 and TRBJ1-5, the complete variable domain is NAGVMQNPRHLVRRRGQEARLRCSPMKGHSHVYWYRQLPEEGLKFMVYLQKENIIDESGMPKERFSAEFPKEGPSILRIQQVVRGDSAAYFCASSPGGRNQPQHFGDGTRLSIL.

DNA of the CDR3: TGTGCTAGTGGGCCCACGGGGCAAGAGACCCAGTACTTC. It encodes CASGPTGQETQYF. V is TRBV12-5 and J is TRBJ2-5; the D gene is possibly TRBD2 (5 bases). CDR1 is LGHNT, CDR2 FRNRAP, per germline. V lost 6 bases, J lost 2 bases, and 10 bases lay in between. The CDR3 spans 13 residues.

This clone has a single count. V usage is TRBV6-4 and J usage is TRBJ2-2, with D uncertain. CDR3 length equals 14 residues. Germline V gene lookup returns CDR1 MRHNA and CDR2 SNTAGT. V was pared by 5 bases and J by 2 bases, with 9 bases between. DNA for the CDR3: TGTGCCAGCAGTACAGAGAGCAACACCGGGGAGCTGTTTTTT. It is translated as CASSTESNTGELFF.

The chain has TRBV5-1 and TRBJ2-2; tentative D call: TRBD2 (6 bases). Per germline, CDR1 SGHRS and CDR2 YFSETQ. There are 15 residues in the CDR3. The V end lost 4 bases, the J end lost 5 bases, and 15 bases lay between the germline ends. In nucleotides, the CDR3 is TGCGCCAGCAGCGTTAGCGGCCGTCAGACCGGGGAGCTGTTTTTT. Translated, it gives CASSVSGRQTGELFF.

The genes are TRBV5-1 and TRBJ1-2, with 9 nucleotides matching TRBD1. Germline V CDR1 and CDR2: SGHRS, YFSETQ. With 4 bases clipped from V and 2 bases from J, the junction kept 6 bases outside the gene matches. CDR3 length: 15 amino acids. DNA of the CDR3: TGCGCCAGCAGCGAAACCGGGACAGGGAACTATGGCTACACCTTC. It yields the protein CASSETGTGNYGYTF.

The chain uses TRBV5-1 and TRBJ2-1; 8 bases are a match to TRBD2. CDR1 and CDR2 from the germline V gene are SGHRS and YFSETQ. This CDR3 has 16 amino acids. The trim removed 0 bases at V and 5 bases at J, leaving 7 bases unmatched. For the CDR3, the DNA is TGCGCCAGCAGCTTGGATTCGAGCGGGGGTAACAATGAGCAGTTCTTC. Amino acid sequence: CASSLDSSGGNNEQFF.

This clone occurred once. This chain joins TRBV6-5 and TRBJ1-2; D might be TRBD1 (6 bases). Trimming pared 10 bases from V and 4 bases from J, leaving 16 bases between. CDR3 length equals 13 residues. Germline V lookup: CDR1 MNHEY, CDR2 SVGAGI. The CDR3 DNA is TGTGCCACCGGGACACCCCCCAGCTATGGCTACACCTTC. Amino acid sequence: CATGTPPSYGYTF.

V is TRBV6-1 and J is TRBJ1-2, with 7 bases matching TRBD1. The CDR3 covers 16 residues. Unmatched junction bases numbered 6, after V lost 2 bases and J lost 0 bases. The germline gives CDR1 MNHNS, CDR2 SASEGT. The CDR3, as DNA: TGTGCCAGCAGTGAAACATACAGGGGACCTAACTATGGCTACACCTTC. It codes for CASSETYRGPNYGYTF.

In this sample, this clone turned up a few times. The V gene is TRBV24-1, the J gene TRBJ1-3; D perhaps matches TRBD1 (6 bases). The CDR3 has 14 amino acids. Looked up from germline, CDR1 is KGHDR and CDR2 is SFDVKD. V was pared by 7 bases and J by 2 bases, with 11 bases between. Written as DNA, the CDR3 is TGTGCCACCAGCCTAGGGGGAGCTGGAAACACCATATATTTT. Its translation: CATSLGGAGNTIYF.

The rearrangement uses TRBV13 and TRBJ2-7; D may be TRBD2 (7 bases). Per germline, CDR1 PRHDT and CDR2 FYEKMQ (reference sequence). Trimming took off 5 bases at V and 4 bases at J, with 15 bases between the two ends. The CDR3 has 14 residues. CDR3: CASSPWGGAYEQYF. The DNA for the CDR3 is TGTGCCAGCAGCCCGTGGGGGGGGGCGTACGAGCAGTACTTC.

The genes are TRBV6-5 and TRBJ1-3; unclear D gene. The CDR3 is 15 residues long. V was clipped by 6 bases and J by 0 bases, with 12 bases between them. CDR1 MNHEY and CDR2 SVGAGI come from the germline V gene. CDR3 sequence (DNA): TGTGCCAGCAGAGAGACATGGCCCTCTGGAAACACCATATATTTT. Amino acid sequence: CASRETWPSGNTIYF.

This clone was detected a few times. V is TRBV5-1 and J is TRBJ1-1, with TRBD1 as a possible D gene (6 bases). This CDR3 region has 16 residues. Germline CDR1 and CDR2: SGHRS and YFSETQ. The V gene lost 3 bases and the J gene lost 7 bases, with 22 bases spanning the gap. CDR3 in amino acids: CASSSEDFRGGDEAFF. CDR3 nucleotide sequence: TGCGCCAGCAGCTCCGAAGATTTCAGGGGAGGGGATGAAGCTTTCTTT. Filled out from reference TRBV5-1 and TRBJ1-1, the complete variable domain reads KAGVTQTPRYLIKTRGQQVTLSCSPISGHRSVSWYQQTPGQGLQFLFEYFSETQRNKGNFPGRFSGRQFSNSRSEMNVSTLELGDSALYLCASSSEDFRGGDEAFFGQGTRLTVV.

The V call is TRBV5-1, the J call TRBJ2-3, with a possible D match to TRBD1 (5 bases). The V end lost 7 bases, the J end lost 0 bases, and 12 bases lay between the germline ends. The CDR3 has 14 residues. Germline CDR1 reads SGHRS; CDR2 reads YFSETQ. The chain's CDR3 is CASRRADSTDTQYF. For the CDR3, the DNA is TGCGCCAGCCGCAGGGCCGATAGCACAGATACGCAGTATTTT.